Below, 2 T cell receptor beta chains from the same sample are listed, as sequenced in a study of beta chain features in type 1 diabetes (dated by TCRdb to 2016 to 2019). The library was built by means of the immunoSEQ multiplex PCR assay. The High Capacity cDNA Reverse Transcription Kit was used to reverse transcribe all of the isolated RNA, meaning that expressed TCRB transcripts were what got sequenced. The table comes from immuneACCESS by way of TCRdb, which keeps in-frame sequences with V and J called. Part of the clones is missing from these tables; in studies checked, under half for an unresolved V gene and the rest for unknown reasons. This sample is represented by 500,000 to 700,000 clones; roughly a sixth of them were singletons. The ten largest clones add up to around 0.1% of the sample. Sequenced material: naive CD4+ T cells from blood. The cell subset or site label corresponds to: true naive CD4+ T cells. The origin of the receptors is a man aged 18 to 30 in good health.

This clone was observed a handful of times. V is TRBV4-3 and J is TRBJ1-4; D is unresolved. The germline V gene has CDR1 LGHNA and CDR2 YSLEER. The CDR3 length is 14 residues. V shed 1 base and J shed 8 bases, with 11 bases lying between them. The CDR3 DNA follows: TGCGCCAGCAGCCAAGGGTGGAGGTACGAAAAACTGTTTTTT. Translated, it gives CASSQGWRYEKLFF.

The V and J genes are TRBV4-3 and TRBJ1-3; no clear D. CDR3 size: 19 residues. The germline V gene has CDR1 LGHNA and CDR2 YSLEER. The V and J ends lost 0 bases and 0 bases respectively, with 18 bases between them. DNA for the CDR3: TGCGCCAGCAGCCAAGAAGGAGCCGGCGACACTCACTCTGGAAACACCATATATTTT. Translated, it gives CASSQEGAGDTHSGNTIYF.